Listed below are T cell receptor beta chains from one sample, sequenced in a study of blood T cell repertoires in COVID-19. The assay was immunoSEQ multiplex PCR, and TCRdb's table has in-frame clones only and misses some. The sample has 80,000 to 90,000 clones; about four fifths are singletons. Sequenced material: peripheral blood. These receptors were taken from a woman older than 75 with acute or convalescent COVID-19. CDR3s include the opening cysteine and the closing phenylalanine or tryptophan. The order of the fields is J gene, D gene, V gene, clone size, CDR3 DNA, CDR3 protein. The D gene is left open where the match is weak. Rows give clone size only sometimes, using once, few, many, or a class for an expanded clone.

j_call: TRBJ1-2; d_call: -; v_call: TRBV27; clone_size: -; cdr3_nt: TGTGCCAGCAGCCCCTCGGGCTATGGCTACACCTTC; cdr3_aa: CASSPSGYGYTF
j_call: TRBJ2-3; d_call: -; v_call: TRBV5-1; clone_size: -; cdr3_nt: TGCGCCAGCAGCTTTACTACCCCAGATACGCAGTATTTT; cdr3_aa: CASSFTTPDTQYF
j_call: TRBJ2-1; d_call: TRBD2; v_call: TRBV7-2; clone_size: -; cdr3_nt: TGTGCCAGCAGCTCCCCGGGAGGTAGCGGGAGACGAAATGAGCAGTTCTTC; cdr3_aa: CASSSPGGSGRRNEQFF
j_call: TRBJ1-1; d_call: -; v_call: TRBV3-1/TRBV3-2; clone_size: -; cdr3_nt: TGTGCCAGCAGCCCTACGGGGGGCGCGGCTGCTGAAGCTTTCTTT; cdr3_aa: CASSPTGGAAAEAFF
j_call: TRBJ2-7; d_call: TRBD2; v_call: TRBV9; clone_size: -; cdr3_nt: TGTGCCAGCAGCGTAGGGACTAGCGTCTGGGAGCAGTACTTC; cdr3_aa: CASSVGTSVWEQYF
j_call: TRBJ2-3; d_call: TRBD1; v_call: TRBV20-1; clone_size: -; cdr3_nt: TGCAGTGCTAGTGCCGCTGACAGGGGCACAGATACGCAGTATTTT; cdr3_aa: CSASAADRGTDTQYF
j_call: TRBJ1-1; d_call: -; v_call: TRBV27; clone_size: -; cdr3_nt: TGTGCCAGCAGTATTACAGGGATGGGGAACACTGAAGCTTTCTTT; cdr3_aa: CASSITGMGNTEAFF
j_call: TRBJ2-3; d_call: TRBD1; v_call: TRBV4-1; clone_size: -; cdr3_nt: TGCGCCAGCAGCCAAGAGGCGACAGGGGGGGATTCTAGCACAGATACGCAGTATTTT; cdr3_aa: CASSQEATGGDSSTDTQYF
j_call: TRBJ1-5; d_call: -; v_call: TRBV6-6; clone_size: -; cdr3_nt: TGTGCCAGCAGCCGGTCCCAACTCGGCAATCAGCCCCAGCATTTT; cdr3_aa: CASSRSQLGNQPQHF
j_call: TRBJ2-5; d_call: -; v_call: TRBV19; clone_size: -; cdr3_nt: TGTGCCAGTAGTATCCGGGGGGCTCAGGAGACCCAGTACTTC; cdr3_aa: CASSIRGAQETQYF
j_call: TRBJ2-5; d_call: -; v_call: TRBV2; clone_size: -; cdr3_nt: TGTGCCAGCAGCCGCGAGCCCCAAGAGACCCAGTACTTC; cdr3_aa: CASSREPQETQYF
j_call: TRBJ2-6; d_call: -; v_call: TRBV19; clone_size: -; cdr3_nt: TGTGCCAGTAGTATAGATATGGCAGGGAACGTCCTGACTTTC; cdr3_aa: CASSIDMAGNVLTF
j_call: TRBJ2-7; d_call: TRBD2; v_call: TRBV6-5; clone_size: -; cdr3_nt: TGTGCCAGCAGCGGACTAGCGGGAGCCTACGAGCAGTACTTC; cdr3_aa: CASSGLAGAYEQYF
j_call: TRBJ2-7; d_call: -; v_call: TRBV11-2; clone_size: -; cdr3_nt: TGTGCCAGCAGCCAGACCGGACTCTTCTACGAGCAGTACTTC; cdr3_aa: CASSQTGLFYEQYF
j_call: TRBJ1-4; d_call: -; v_call: TRBV18; clone_size: -; cdr3_nt: TGTGCCAGCTCACCTTGGGGCCCGGCCCCGGAAAAACTGTTTTTT; cdr3_aa: CASSPWGPAPEKLFF
j_call: TRBJ1-3; d_call: -; v_call: TRBV6-5; clone_size: -; cdr3_nt: TGTGCCAGCAGGGCCTTCTCTGGAAACACCATATATTTT; cdr3_aa: CASRAFSGNTIYF
j_call: TRBJ1-1; d_call: TRBD1; v_call: TRBV29-1; clone_size: -; cdr3_nt: TGCAGCGTCGGATCGCCAGGGGGCGAGGTGAAAGCTTTCTTT; cdr3_aa: CSVGSPGGEVKAFF
j_call: TRBJ2-2; d_call: TRBD2; v_call: TRBV29-1; clone_size: -; cdr3_nt: TGCAGCGTTGGCCTGGGGGGGGACACCGGGGAGCTGTTTTTT; cdr3_aa: CSVGLGGDTGELFF
j_call: TRBJ2-2; d_call: -; v_call: TRBV21-1; clone_size: -; cdr3_nt: TGTGCCAGCAGCAAGCCTACGGGAGCGGAACATGTCGGGGAGCTGTTTTTT; cdr3_aa: CASSKPTGAEHVGELFF
j_call: TRBJ2-5; d_call: -; v_call: TRBV6-5; clone_size: -; cdr3_nt: TGTGCCAGCAATGGACAGCCCCAAGAGACCCAGTACTTC; cdr3_aa: CASNGQPQETQYF
j_call: TRBJ1-2; d_call: -; v_call: TRBV3-1/TRBV3-2; clone_size: -; cdr3_nt: TGTGCCAGCAGCCTGGGCCAAACGCTGGGCTACACCTTC; cdr3_aa: CASSLGQTLGYTF
j_call: TRBJ2-2; d_call: TRBD1; v_call: TRBV5-1; clone_size: -; cdr3_nt: TGCGCCAGCTCCGGGACAGCGAACACCGGGGAGCTGTTTTTT; cdr3_aa: CASSGTANTGELFF
j_call: TRBJ2-3; d_call: TRBD1; v_call: TRBV14; clone_size: -; cdr3_nt: TGTGCCAGCAGCCAACAGTTACAGGGGCACACAGATACGCAGTATTTT; cdr3_aa: CASSQQLQGHTDTQYF
j_call: TRBJ1-6; d_call: -; v_call: TRBV5-1; clone_size: -; cdr3_nt: TGCGCCAGCAGCTTAATAGGACGGACAAATTCACCCCTCCACTTT; cdr3_aa: CASSLIGRTNSPLHF
j_call: TRBJ2-2; d_call: -; v_call: TRBV7-2; clone_size: -; cdr3_nt: TGTGCCAGCAGCTTAGGGGGGCTGGACGGGGAGCTGTTTTTT; cdr3_aa: CASSLGGLDGELFF
j_call: TRBJ2-7; d_call: TRBD1; v_call: TRBV5-1; clone_size: -; cdr3_nt: TGCGCCAGCAGCCTAGTCCCCCCGGGACAGCGCTCCTACGAGCAGTACTTC; cdr3_aa: CASSLVPPGQRSYEQYF
j_call: TRBJ2-7; d_call: -; v_call: TRBV11-2; clone_size: -; cdr3_nt: TGTGCCAGCAGCTCCCCGCAAAGGGACATATACGAGCAGTACTTC; cdr3_aa: CASSSPQRDIYEQYF
j_call: TRBJ1-2; d_call: -; v_call: TRBV6-5; clone_size: -; cdr3_nt: TGTGCCAGCAGTCAAAACAACGGGGTCTACTATGGCTACACCTTC; cdr3_aa: CASSQNNGVYYGYTF
j_call: TRBJ2-1; d_call: -; v_call: TRBV9; clone_size: -; cdr3_nt: TGTGCCAGCAGCGTAGGGGCCAGAGACAATGAGCAGTTCTTC; cdr3_aa: CASSVGARDNEQFF
j_call: TRBJ2-3; d_call: TRBD1; v_call: TRBV5-1; clone_size: -; cdr3_nt: TGCGCCAGCAACCGGGACAGGGTAGATACGCAGTATTTT; cdr3_aa: CASNRDRVDTQYF
j_call: TRBJ1-1; d_call: TRBD1; v_call: TRBV27; clone_size: -; cdr3_nt: TGTGCCAGCAGCTCTACAGGGGACACTGAAGCTTTCTTT; cdr3_aa: CASSSTGDTEAFF
j_call: TRBJ2-5; d_call: TRBD2; v_call: TRBV9; clone_size: once; cdr3_nt: TGTGCCAGCAGCGCCGGGACTAGCGGGGGGGCCGGGGAGACCCAGTACTTC; cdr3_aa: CASSAGTSGGAGETQYF
j_call: TRBJ2-5; d_call: -; v_call: TRBV7-2; clone_size: -; cdr3_nt: TGTGCCAGCAGCGAGGATACCTCAGAGGAGACCCAGTACTTC; cdr3_aa: CASSEDTSEETQYF
j_call: TRBJ2-3; d_call: TRBD2; v_call: TRBV24-1; clone_size: few; cdr3_nt: TGTGCCACCAGTCGTGGGCTAGCGGTGGGAGATACGCAGTATTTT; cdr3_aa: CATSRGLAVGDTQYF
j_call: TRBJ1-4; d_call: TRBD1; v_call: TRBV4-1; clone_size: -; cdr3_nt: TGCGCCAGCAGCCAAGATCTTCCCGCAGGGGGAGGAGAAAAACTGTTTTTT; cdr3_aa: CASSQDLPAGGGEKLFF
j_call: TRBJ2-3; d_call: TRBD2; v_call: TRBV7-2; clone_size: few; cdr3_nt: TGTGCCAGCAGCTTAGCGGGGGGAGGGGATACGCAGTATTTT; cdr3_aa: CASSLAGGGDTQYF
j_call: TRBJ2-1; d_call: TRBD2; v_call: TRBV11-2; clone_size: -; cdr3_nt: TGTGCCAGCAGCCTCCGGCTAGCGGGAGGGCCAAATGAGCAGTTCTTC; cdr3_aa: CASSLRLAGGPNEQFF
j_call: TRBJ2-7; d_call: -; v_call: TRBV5-1; clone_size: -; cdr3_nt: TGCGCCAGCAGCTTGGGACACGAAATTCCCTACGAGCAGTACTTC; cdr3_aa: CASSLGHEIPYEQYF